The rows below give T cell receptor beta chains drawn from one sample of a study of identical twins. TCRdb redid the calling of the 5' RACE reads with MiXCR, one entry per CDR3 protein. The sample holds around 500,000 distinct CDR3 sequences, approximately 15% seen once. This sample also belongs to another study, concerning yellow fever vaccine responses in identical twins.

The specimen was CD4+ T cells sorted from blood. Receptors were obtained from a woman under 30 in good health. The CDR3 runs from the conserved cysteine through the conserved F or W. A D gene is named only where the DNA matches it firmly. Clone size appears in some rows only: once, few, many, or a class for an expanded clone.

TRBJ2-3 TRBV10-3 NA NA CAISEVKGTDTQYF TGTGCCATCAGTGAAGTAAAGGGGACAGATACGCAGTATTTT
TRBJ2-3 TRBV15 TRBD2 NA CATGRGGRDTQYF TGTGCCACCGGTCGGGGGGGGCGTGATACGCAGTATTTT
TRBJ1-4 TRBV6-5 NA few CASSYSFREKLFF TGTGCCAGCAGTTACAGTTTCCGGGAAAAACTGTTTTTT
TRBJ1-4 TRBV15 TRBD1 NA CATSRAAGQARKLFF TGTGCCACCAGCAGAGCGGCGGGACAGGCGAGAAAACTGTTTTTT
TRBJ1-2 TRBV7-9 TRBD1 NA CASSGQGALLYGYTF TGTGCCAGCAGCGGACAGGGGGCACTACTCTATGGCTACACCTTC
TRBJ2-2 TRBV11-2 NA NA CASSSTRGGGTGELFF TGTGCCAGCAGCTCAACTCGGGGTGGGGGCACCGGGGAGCTGTTTTTT
TRBJ2-5 TRBV5-4 NA NA CASSLSVLETQYF TGTGCCAGCAGCTTGTCCGTATTGGAGACCCAGTACTTC
TRBJ2-5 TRBV5-6 TRBD1 NA CASSFTDREETQYF TGTGCCAGCAGCTTCACGGACAGGGAAGAGACCCAGTACTTC
TRBJ2-7 TRBV15 TRBD1 few CATSRPGQRSTEQYF TGTGCCACCAGCCGCCCGGGACAGCGATCCACCGAGCAGTACTTC
TRBJ2-3 TRBV29-1 NA NA CSVSVAGNTQYF TGCAGCGTCAGTGTCGCCGGGAATACGCAGTATTTT
TRBJ2-1 TRBV7-9 NA many CASSLFDEQFF TGTGCCAGCAGCTTATTTGATGAGCAGTTCTTC
TRBJ1-2 TRBV3-1 TRBD1 few CASSQSRTGGYTF TGTGCCAGCAGCCAAAGTCGGACAGGGGGCTACACCTTC
TRBJ1-1 TRBV5-1 NA many CASSQGFDTEAFF TGCGCCAGCAGCCAGGGGTTCGACACTGAAGCTTTCTTT
TRBJ2-6 TRBV12-3/TRBV12-4 NA many CASSLLGSSGANVLTF TGTGCCAGCAGTTTACTGGGAAGCTCTGGGGCCAACGTCCTGACTTTC
TRBJ2-7 TRBV6-5 TRBD1 NA CASSTGQGNVYEQYF TGTGCCAGCAGTACTGGACAGGGGAACGTCTACGAGCAGTACTTC
TRBJ2-4 TRBV4-2 TRBD2 NA CASSQETSGGLGGWNIQYF TGTGCCAGCAGCCAAGAAACTAGCGGGGGGTTGGGTGGTTGGAACATTCAGTACTTC
TRBJ2-5 TRBV7-2 NA NA CASSLAGGWVETQYF TGTGCCAGCAGCTTAGCGGGAGGTTGGGTTGAGACCCAGTACTTC
TRBJ1-1 TRBV18 NA few CASSNISYTEAFF TGTGCCAGCTCAAACATTTCGTACACTGAAGCTTTCTTT
TRBJ1-5 TRBV25-1 NA many CASRVGNQPQHF TGTGCCAGCAGAGTTGGCAATCAGCCCCAGCATTTT
TRBJ2-3 TRBV12-3/TRBV12-4 TRBD2 NA CASRQAGVGTDTQYF TGTGCCAGCAGGCAAGCGGGAGTGGGCACAGATACGCAGTATTTT
TRBJ2-2 TRBV12-3/TRBV12-4 NA many CASSLQRTGELFF TGTGCCAGCAGTTTGCAGAGGACCGGGGAGCTGTTTTTT
TRBJ1-2 TRBV7-2 NA few CASSFRRESPNYGYTF TGTGCCAGCAGCTTTAGGCGGGAGAGCCCTAACTATGGCTACACCTTC
TRBJ2-3 TRBV5-6 TRBD2 NA CASSQIAGGTDTQYF TGTGCCAGCAGCCAAATAGCGGGGGGCACAGATACGCAGTATTTT
TRBJ2-5 TRBV12-3/TRBV12-4 NA NA CASKGVQETQYF TGTGCCAGCAAAGGAGTACAAGAGACCCAGTACTTC
TRBJ2-3 TRBV24-1 NA few CATSDQTDTQYF TGTGCCACCAGTGACCAGACAGATACGCAGTATTTT
TRBJ1-1 TRBV7-2 TRBD1 few CASSVWGGDSEAFF TGTGCCAGCAGTGTATGGGGCGGGGACAGCGAAGCTTTCTTT
TRBJ1-2 TRBV15 NA NA CATSIRQRGYGYTF TGTGCCACCAGCATCCGACAAAGGGGCTATGGCTACACCTTC
TRBJ2-7 TRBV12-3/TRBV12-4 NA few CASSPRRQAASYEQYF TGTGCCAGCAGTCCCCGACGACAAGCGGCCTCCTACGAGCAGTACTTC
TRBJ2-2 TRBV20-1 NA few CSARDGRTGELFF TGCAGTGCTAGAGACGGGCGCACCGGGGAGCTGTTTTTT
TRBJ2-2 TRBV7-2 TRBD2 NA CASSLAPSGRALNTGELFF TGTGCCAGCAGCTTAGCTCCTAGCGGGAGGGCCCTTAACACCGGGGAGCTGTTTTTT
TRBJ2-5 TRBV29-1 TRBD2 few CSVVPGLAGKQETQYF TGCAGCGTTGTGCCAGGACTAGCGGGAAAACAAGAGACCCAGTACTTC
TRBJ2-7 TRBV20-1 TRBD2 NA CSATGTSGSLGIYEQYF TGCAGTGCTACCGGGACTAGCGGGAGTTTAGGCATCTACGAGCAGTACTTC
TRBJ1-1 TRBV12-3/TRBV12-4 NA NA CASSPALENTEAFF TGTGCCAGCAGTCCAGCTTTGGAGAACACTGAAGCTTTCTTT
TRBJ2-5 TRBV7-7 NA few CASSNQEARETQYF TGTGCTAGCAGCAATCAGGAGGCCCGAGAGACCCAGTACTTC
TRBJ2-1 TRBV9 TRBD2 few CASSVGSGMSWNEQFF TGTGCCAGCAGCGTCGGTAGCGGGATGAGTTGGAATGAGCAGTTCTTC
TRBJ2-2 TRBV7-3 NA NA CASSLIGSANTGELFF TGTGCCAGCAGCTTAATTGGCAGCGCGAACACCGGGGAGCTGTTTTTT
TRBJ2-7 TRBV7-2 TRBD2 few CASSLGRASGPYF TGTGCCAGCAGCTTAGGGCGGGCTAGCGGGCCGTACTTC
TRBJ2-7 TRBV5-1 TRBD2 NA CASSLAGLAVTYEQYF TGCGCCAGCAGCTTGGCCGGACTAGCGGTTACCTACGAGCAGTACTTC
TRBJ1-6 TRBV3-1 NA NA CASREVLQGDSPLHF TGTGCCAGCAGAGAAGTACTGCAGGGAGATTCACCCCTCCACTTT
TRBJ2-1 TRBV12-3/TRBV12-4 TRBD2 many CASSTGLAASYNEQFF TGTGCCAGCAGTACGGGACTAGCGGCCTCCTACAATGAGCAGTTCTTC
TRBJ1-4 TRBV12-3/TRBV12-4 NA many CASSPGTEKLFF TGTGCCAGCAGTCCCGGGACAGAAAAACTGTTTTTT
TRBJ2-7 TRBV12-3/TRBV12-4 TRBD2 NA CASIPFTRTRSSYEQYF TGTGCCAGCATCCCATTTACTCGGACTAGGTCTTCCTACGAGCAGTACTTC
TRBJ2-2 TRBV3-1 NA many CASSEEGRIGLTGELFF TGTGCCAGCAGCGAAGAGGGGCGCATAGGCTTAACCGGGGAGCTGTTTTTT
TRBJ2-1 TRBV7-2 NA many CASSFGGYNEQFF TGTGCCAGCAGCTTCGGAGGGTACAATGAGCAGTTCTTC